This T cell receptor (beta chain) was recovered during a study of identical twins. This clonotype was counted only a few times. Trimming took 4 bases from V and 4 from J; bases not matched to a gene: 13. The CDR3 has 19 amino acids. CDR1 and CDR2 from the germline V gene are SGHVS and FNYEAQ. TCRdb passed the 5' RACE reads through MiXCR, listing each CDR3 protein once. In the table there are 550,000 to 700,000 distinct CDR3 sequences, 20% to 25% of which are singletons. In addition, the sample was reused for a study of T cells expressing NK-cell markers.

The gene calls are TRBV7-6 and TRBJ2-1; 13 bases agree with TRBD2. This TCR was sampled from a woman younger than 35 in good health. The sample consisted of PBMCs. The CDR3 here is CASSSTWTSGGKHYNEQFF. CDR3 in DNA: TGTGCCAGCAGCTCCACATGGACTAGCGGGGGAAAGCATTACAATGAGCAGTTCTTC.